These 26 T cell receptor beta chains originate from one sample sequenced in a study of beta chain features in type 1 diabetes. Study-level results: Among patients with Type 1 diabetes, TCRB CDR3s were moderately but significantly shorter in every one of the four CD4+ subsets.

No antigen is known for these receptors. The isolated RNA, all of it, was reverse transcribed, so expressed TCRB transcripts were what got sequenced. Produced via immunoSEQ multiplex PCR; TCRdb's table is partial and in-frame only. The table has hundreds of thousands of clones, around an eighth seen once. Material for sequencing was naive CD4+ T cells from blood. The receptor set was obtained from a man aged 18 to 29 with type 1 diabetes.

A few counts support this clone. The chain recombines TRBV7-4 with TRBJ2-5, with TRBD2 matching 13 bases. CDR1 is SGHVT and CDR2 is SQSDAQ in the germline V gene. With V trimmed by 0 bases and J by 1 base, 5 bases remained unmatched. The CDR3 has 18 amino acids. The CDR3 DNA reads TGTGCCAGCAGCTTAGCGGGACTAGCGGGGATACCCCAAGAGACCCAGTACTTC. Translation: CASSLAGLAGIPQETQYF.

The V gene is TRBV5-1, the J gene TRBJ2-1, with TRBD2 as a possible D gene (6 bases). Germline V gene sequence: CDR1 SGHRS, CDR2 YFSETQ. V was cut by 2 bases and J by 8 bases, with 14 bases left in between. This CDR3 spans 14 amino acids. This chain's CDR3 is CASSFSGEVYEQFF. DNA for the CDR3: TGCGCCAGCAGCTTCTCGGGGGAGGTTTATGAGCAGTTCTTC. Based on the CDR3 plus reference TRBV5-1 and TRBJ2-1, the full variable domain is KAGVTQTPRYLIKTRGQQVTLSCSPISGHRSVSWYQQTPGQGLQFLFEYFSETQRNKGNFPGRFSGRQFSNSRSEMNVSTLELGDSALYLCASSFSGEVYEQFFGPGTRLTVL.

For the CDR3, the DNA is TGCGCCAGCAGCTTGGGGCGGGAGGGATCACCCCTCCACTTT. Its protein product is CASSLGREGSPLHF. The chain couples TRBV5-1 to TRBJ1-6; no clear D. The germline V and J ends were trimmed by 0 bases and 10 bases, with 11 bases remaining between them. The CDR3 totals 14 residues. The germline V gene has CDR1 SGHRS and CDR2 YFSETQ.

This sequence joins TRBV9 and TRBJ1-6; 8 bases map to TRBD1. The CDR3 covers 16 residues. Per the germline V gene, CDR1 is SGDLS and CDR2 is YYNGEE. V trimming: 3 bases; J trimming: 10 bases; junction bases outside the gene matches: 12. The CDR3 nucleotides read TGTGCCAGCAGCGCCTCTCGGACAGGGTCTGCCTCACCCCTCCACTTT. Residues: CASSASRTGSASPLHF.

This rearrangement joins TRBV25-1 to TRBJ1-4; D is unclear. Germline V gives CDR1 MGHDK, CDR2 SYGVNS. V gave up 3 bases and J gave up 7 bases, with 15 bases separating them. The CDR3 has 15 amino acids. The CDR3 reads CASSDRVGLGEKLFF. The CDR3 nucleotides are TGTGCCAGCAGTGATCGGGTAGGGCTGGGTGAAAAACTGTTTTTT.

This chain links TRBV30 with TRBJ1-6, with TRBD1 matching 7 bases. The germline V gene has CDR1 GTSNPN and CDR2 SVGIG (reference sequence). V shed 4 bases, J shed 0 bases, and the junction held 0 bases outside the gene matches. This CDR3 has 14 amino acids. CDR3 DNA: TGTGCCTGGACAGGGGGCTCCTATAATTCACCCCTCCACTTT. It codes for CAWTGGSYNSPLHF.

This clone turned up a few times. The chain recombines TRBV11-3 with TRBJ2-6; D not certain. Trimming cost V 0 bases and J 3 bases, with 6 bases left between them. This CDR3 region has 15 residues. The V gene's germline CDR1 is SGHNT and CDR2 YENEEA. CDR3 DNA sequence: TGTGCCAGCAGCTTAGAAGGGTTTGGGGCCAACGTCCTGACTTTC. Its protein is CASSLEGFGANVLTF.

The table lists this clone with a few counts. The rearrangement uses TRBV6-1 and TRBJ1-6; D is uncertain. The CDR3 contains 14 residues. The V gene lost 7 bases and the J gene lost 7 bases, with 14 bases spanning the gap. Germline V CDR1 and CDR2: MNHNS, SASEGT. The CDR3 sequence: CASNPPPDNSPLHF. As DNA, the CDR3 is TGTGCCAGCAACCCACCGCCAGACAATTCACCCCTCCACTTT.

The sample holds a few counts of this clone. The chain combines TRBV6-5 with TRBJ2-5, with 9 bases aligning to TRBD2. Germline V gene lookup returns CDR1 MNHEY and CDR2 SVGAGI. V trimming: 5 bases; J trimming: 5 bases; junction bases outside the gene matches: 12. The CDR3 contains 16 residues. This CDR3 reads CASSNFPSGVAETQYF. The CDR3 DNA follows: TGTGCCAGCAGTAACTTTCCTAGCGGGGTCGCCGAGACCCAGTACTTC.

This clone was seen only a few times. Here the CDR3 DNA reads TGTGCCAGCGGGCGGGGGCTTAATCAGCCCCAGCATTTT. It translates to CASGRGLNQPQHF. The chain combines TRBV5-4 with TRBJ1-5; weak D call: TRBD1 (6 bases). This CDR3 has 13 residues. Trimming removed 7 bases at V and 4 bases at J, with 12 bases between. The germline V gene encodes CDR1 SGHNT and CDR2 YYREEE (reference sequence). Variable domain in full (rest from reference TRBV5-4 and TRBJ1-5): ETGVTQSPTHLIKTRGQQVTLRCSSQSGHNTVSWYQQALGQGPQFIFQYYREEENGRGNFPPRFSGLQFPNYSSELNVNALELDDSALYLCASGRGLNQPQHFGDGTRLSIL.

The genes are TRBV4-1 and TRBJ2-3; 7 nucleotides match TRBD2. The germline gives CDR1 MGHRA, CDR2 YSYEKL. This CDR3 region has 17 residues. V trimming: 0 bases; J trimming: 3 bases; junction bases outside the gene matches: 9. Here the CDR3 DNA reads TGCGCCAGCAGCCAAGATCTCTATGCGGGGGTAACAGATACGCAGTATTTT. It codes for CASSQDLYAGVTDTQYF.

This chain joins TRBV7-2 and TRBJ2-7; D gene uncertain. CDR3 length equals 12 residues. Trimming left V 4 bases short and J 5 bases short, with 9 bases between. Germline CDR1 SGHTA, CDR2 FQGNSA. The CDR3 sequence is CASSSRWNEQYF. The CDR3 region has the DNA TGTGCCAGCAGCTCCAGATGGAACGAGCAGTACTTC.

This clone was found a few times. The chain couples TRBV7-9 to TRBJ1-6; possible D gene TRBD1, 5 bases. Trimming shortened V by 7 bases and J by 2 bases, and 12 bases separated the two germline ends. Germline CDR1 and CDR2: SEHNR and FQNEAQ (reference sequence). There are 15 residues in the CDR3. The CDR3 protein is CASNRGETYNSPLHF. The CDR3 DNA is TGTGCCAGCAATAGAGGGGAGACCTATAATTCACCCCTCCACTTT.

This clone occurred a few times. This CDR3 is CASSLVGLLETQYF. Written as DNA, the CDR3 is TGTGCCAGCAGCTTAGTAGGGCTATTGGAGACCCAGTACTTC. The V and J genes are TRBV11-2 and TRBJ2-5; D remains unclear. V lost 1 base and J 5 bases, leaving 11 bases between the germline ends. Germline V gene lookup returns CDR1 SGHAT and CDR2 FQNNGV. The CDR3 covers 14 residues.

The J gene is TRBJ2-6, the V gene TRBV7-6; D unresolved. V gave up 4 bases and J gave up 5 bases, with 9 bases separating them. The V gene's germline CDR1 is SGHVS and CDR2 FNYEAQ. The CDR3 is 14 amino acids. CDR3 DNA: TGTGCCAGCAGCTGGGGTAATCGGGCCAACGTCCTGACTTTC. Protein: CASSWGNRANVLTF.

This rearrangement joins TRBV15 to TRBJ1-1; D not resolved. The CDR3 has 12 amino acids. Trimming pared 0 bases from V and 9 bases from J, leaving 8 bases between. Germline assignment: CDR1 LNHNV and CDR2 YYDKDF (reference sequence). CDR3: CATSRDIRQAFF. The CDR3 DNA reads TGTGCCACCAGCAGAGATATTAGGCAAGCTTTCTTT.

This clone was observed a handful of times. The chain combines TRBV28 with TRBJ1-6; D is ambiguous. CDR3 length equals 13 residues. The germline gives CDR1 MDHEN, CDR2 SYDVKM. V was pared by 4 bases and J by 8 bases, with 9 bases between. DNA of the CDR3: TGTGCCAGCAGTTCGCAGTGGGATTCACCCCTCCACTTT. Translated, it gives CASSSQWDSPLHF.

This clone has just a few counts. The chain joins TRBV18 to TRBJ2-2; D is uncertain. CDR3 length: 14 amino acids. V lost 2 bases and J 3 bases, leaving 7 bases between the germline ends. CDR1 KGHSH and CDR2 LQKENI come from the germline V gene. The CDR3 loop is CASSPLGHTGELFF. The CDR3 region has the DNA TGTGCCAGCTCACCATTGGGTCACACCGGGGAGCTGTTTTTT.

This clone was counted a few times. The V and J genes are TRBV10-3 and TRBJ2-7, with D possibly being TRBD2 (7 bases). Germline V lookup: CDR1 ENHRY, CDR2 SYGVKD. CDR3 length equals 14 residues. Trimming stripped 4 bases from V and 3 bases from J, with 13 bases between. This chain's CDR3 is CAISVGGAHYEQYF. DNA of the CDR3: TGTGCCATCAGTGTAGGGGGGGCCCACTACGAGCAGTACTTC.

The CDR3 reads CASSPSQTSGAFPQYF. CDR3 DNA sequence: TGTGCCAGCAGCCCCTCTCAAACTAGCGGGGCATTTCCGCAGTATTTT. The chain carries TRBV2 and TRBJ2-3; 10 bases are a match to TRBD2. The CDR3 loop spans 16 amino acids. Germline lookup yields CDR1 SNHLY and CDR2 FYNNEI. V dropped 6 bases and J dropped 10; count of bases not matched to a gene: 16.

This chain joins TRBV7-8 and TRBJ1-2, with D possibly matching TRBD1 (5 bases). The CDR3 has 14 residues. Trimming left V 7 bases short and J 2 bases short, with 14 bases between. Germline V gives CDR1 SGHVS, CDR2 FQNEAQ. CDR3 bases: TGTGCCAGCATAGGTGCAGGGAAAAACTATGGCTACACCTTC. Translating gives CASIGAGKNYGYTF. The whole variable domain, remainder taken from reference TRBV7-8 and TRBJ1-2, is GAGVSQSPRYKVAKRGQDVALRCDPISGHVSLFWYQQALGQGPEFLTYFQNEAQLDKSGLPSDRFFAERPEGSVSTLKIQRTQQEDSAVYLCASIGAGKNYGYTFGSGTRLTVV.

This chain links TRBV25-1 with TRBJ1-2; TRBD1 aligns across 9 bases. Germline trimming cut 1 base from V and 8 bases from J; bases unmatched to any gene: 8. CDR1 and CDR2 (germline): MGHDK, SYGVNS. This CDR3 is 15 amino acids long. The CDR3 is CASSEFGTGKEGYTF. The CDR3 nucleotides read TGTGCCAGCAGTGAATTCGGGACAGGGAAAGAGGGCTACACCTTC.

The gene calls are TRBV13 and TRBJ1-6; TRBD1 agrees at 8 bases. Trimming cost V 1 base and J 10 bases; bases outside gene matches: 6. Germline loops: CDR1 PRHDT, CDR2 FYEKMQ (reference sequence). The CDR3 has 15 residues. The CDR3 bases are TGTGCCAGCAGCTTAGTGGTGACAGGGGTGTCACCCCTCCACTTT. Its protein product is CASSLVVTGVSPLHF.

CDR3 protein: CAWSINYEQYF. The CDR3 DNA is TGTGCCTGGAGTATCAACTACGAGCAGTACTTC. The V call is TRBV30, the J call TRBJ2-5; no definite D call. The closer fit of TRBJ2-7 to the DNA end suggests the J call may be wrong. This CDR3 contains 11 residues. Per germline, CDR1 GTSNPN and CDR2 SVGIG (reference sequence).

This clone was found a few times. The chain employs TRBV2 and TRBJ1-5; TRBD1 aligns across 7 bases. The V and J ends lost 2 bases and 10 bases, in that order; junction bases with no gene match: 8. The CDR3 is 14 residues long. In germline, CDR1 is SNHLY, CDR2 FYNNEI. The CDR3 here is CASSESGAGGPQHF. The CDR3 DNA is TGTGCCAGCAGTGAAAGTGGTGCAGGGGGACCCCAGCATTTT.

The chain has TRBV7-2 and TRBJ2-1; unclear D gene. Looked up from germline, CDR1 is SGHTA and CDR2 is FQGNSA. This CDR3 contains 15 residues. V was cut by 1 base and J by 0 bases, with 7 bases left in between. Here the CDR3 DNA reads TGTGCCAGCAGCTTAGTGAGTGGCTCCTACAATGAGCAGTTCTTC. Translated: CASSLVSGSYNEQFF.